This record looks at one T cell receptor beta chain sequence and its context. Each CDR3 protein gets one entry after TCRdb re-called the RT-PCR reads with MiXCR. The top ten clones hold around 6% of a sample with roughly 940,000 distinct CDR3 sequences, 18% of them seen once. The data stem from a study of patients and donors after allogeneic stem cell transplantation. This CDR3 contains 16 residues. Trimming removed 6 bases from V and 4 bases from J; junction bases left unmatched: 8. Sequenced sample: blood, either unsorted or a sorted T cell fraction (not recorded which). This rearrangement joins TRBV12-3 or TRBV12-4 to TRBJ1-5; 11 nucleotides align to TRBD1. The clonotype originates from a human donor who was either an allogeneic HSCT recipient or a stem cell or donor lymphocyte infusion donor (not recorded which). It is not recorded whose cells these are; they may come from a transplant donor. In nucleotides, the CDR3 is TGTGCCAGCAGGTGGACAGGGGGCGGGTGGAATCAGCCCCAGCATTTT. It specifies CASRWTGGGWNQPQHF.